These 8 T cell receptor beta chains came from one sample sequenced in a study of cytomegalovirus exposure and HLA in healthy donors. Amplification used 60 Vbeta primers and 13 Jbeta primers. Some clones are missing from TCRdb's copy, which holds only in-frame ones; the method was immunoSEQ multiplex PCR. The profile shows about 140,000 clones, approximately 80% of them singletons. Specimen: PBMCs. All receptors derive from a male donor in good health and CMV-seropositive.

This chain connects TRBV29-1 to TRBJ1-2; possibly TRBD1 for D (6 bases). There are 13 residues in the CDR3. In germline, CDR1 is SQVTM, CDR2 ANQGSEA. Trimming removed 4 bases from V and 0 bases from J, with 9 bases in between. The CDR3: CSVGDTTNYGYTF. CDR3 in DNA: TGCAGCGTTGGGGACACCACTAACTATGGCTACACCTTC. Complete variable domain (other parts from reference TRBV29-1 and TRBJ1-2): SAVISQKPSRDICQRGTSLTIQCQVDSQVTMMFWYRQQPGQSLTLIATANQGSEATYESGFVIDKFPISRPNLTFSTLTVSNMSPEDSSIYLCSVGDTTNYGYTFGSGTRLTVV.

In regard to this clone: Other nucleotide sequences from this sample produce the same CDR3. The chain combines TRBV6-5 with TRBJ1-6, with D possibly being TRBD1 (5 bases). Germline-derived CDR1 and CDR2 are MNHEY and SVGAGI. The CDR3 is 15 amino acids. V lost 0 bases and J lost 7, with 10 bases in between. CDR3 nucleotide sequence: TGTGCCAGCAGTTACTCGGCAGGGAGGAATTCACCCCTCCACTTT. Translation gives CASSYSAGRNSPLHF.

This clone appeared a few times. This chain connects TRBV5-4 to TRBJ2-1; tentatively, D is TRBD1 (6 bases). The CDR3 sequence is 16 residues long. From germline, CDR1 is SGHNT and CDR2 YYREEE (reference sequence). The V gene lost 3 bases and the J gene lost 0 bases, with 13 bases spanning the gap. CDR3 sequence reads: CASSWGSGASYNEQFF. The CDR3 nucleotides read TGTGCCAGCAGCTGGGGTTCAGGGGCCTCCTACAATGAGCAGTTCTTC.

V usage is TRBV28 and J usage is TRBJ2-7, with 8 positions matching TRBD2. The junction had 10 bases not matched to a gene; V was cut back by 6 bases and J by 6 bases. Germline CDR1 reads MDHEN; CDR2 reads SYDVKM. This CDR3 contains 14 residues. The CDR3 sequence: CASSRGGAATEQYF. The CDR3 nucleotides are TGTGCCAGCAGCCGGGGGGGGGCCGCCACCGAGCAGTACTTC.

V gene TRBV6-1 combines with J gene TRBJ1-1; a possible D gene is TRBD1 (5 bases). Trimming stripped 5 bases from V and 3 bases from J, with 13 bases between. Germline V CDR1 and CDR2: MNHNS, SASEGT. The CDR3 has 14 residues. The CDR3 bases are TGTGCCAGCAGTCAAAGCAGGGATTACACTGAAGCTTTCTTT. Translation gives CASSQSRDYTEAFF.

This chain joins TRBV11-3 and TRBJ2-3; 9 bases are shared with TRBD1. This CDR3 has 15 residues. Unmatched junction bases numbered 5, after V lost 3 bases and J lost 4 bases. CDR1 and CDR2 from the germline V gene are SGHNT and YENEEA. CDR3 protein: CASSFGQGISDTQYF. CDR3 DNA: TGTGCCAGCAGCTTCGGACAGGGGATCTCAGATACGCAGTATTTT.

V and J are TRBV18 and TRBJ2-7; D perhaps matches TRBD1 (6 bases). CDR1 and CDR2 (germline): KGHSH, LQKENI. V dropped 5 bases and J dropped 5 bases, with 16 bases sitting between them. This CDR3 spans 14 amino acids. The CDR3 sequence: CASSTGTRFDEQYF. CDR3 in DNA: TGTGCCAGCTCAACCGGGACACGCTTTGACGAGCAGTACTTC.

This chain uses TRBV7-9 with TRBJ2-7, with TRBD2 matching 10 bases. V shed 1 base, J shed 6 bases, and the junction held 18 bases outside the gene matches. Germline V gives CDR1 SEHNR, CDR2 FQNEAQ (reference sequence). The CDR3 is 19 residues long. The CDR3 protein is CASSLEGQKALAGVREQYF. The CDR3 nucleotides are TGTGCCAGCAGCTTAGAGGGACAGAAGGCCCTAGCGGGGGTACGCGAGCAGTACTTC. Variable domain in full (rest from reference TRBV7-9 and TRBJ2-7): DTGVSQNPRHKITKRGQNVTFRCDPISEHNRLYWYRQTLGQGPEFLTYFQNEAQLEKSRLLSDRFSAERPKGSFSTLEIQRTEQGDSAMYLCASSLEGQKALAGVREQYFGPGTRLTVT.